This TCR beta chain was retrieved from a study of PD-1 blockade in mismatch repair-deficient tumors. Study overall: All were previously treated, progressing patients with eleven to twelve mismatch repair-deficient cancer types.

Mismatch repair deficiency was confirmed in all patients, by PCR or immunohistochemistry. TCRs were sequenced from a few patients responding to pembrolizumab. Study conclusions and caveats: After pembrolizumab, tumor-resident clones rose rapidly, then generally contracted before radiologic responses.

For this clone: Its antigen is unknown.

The CDR3 extends over 15 amino acids. V dropped 5 bases and J dropped 3 bases, with 15 bases sitting between them. CDR1 is SGHAT and CDR2 is FQNNGV in the germline V gene. The table came from immunoSEQ multiplex PCR; TCRdb's copy has only in-frame clones and leaves some out. The sample lists 90,000 to 120,000 clones, approximately 83% occurring once. The V call is TRBV11-2, the J call TRBJ2-3; D not resolved. The sequencing used peripheral blood, collected about 36 weeks after starting pembrolizumab. The TCR was taken from an adult with mismatch repair-deficient cancer. The CDR3 reads CASSDPGVGTDTQYF. CDR3 sequence (DNA): TGTGCCAGCAGCGACCCAGGTGTCGGAACAGATACGCAGTATTTT.